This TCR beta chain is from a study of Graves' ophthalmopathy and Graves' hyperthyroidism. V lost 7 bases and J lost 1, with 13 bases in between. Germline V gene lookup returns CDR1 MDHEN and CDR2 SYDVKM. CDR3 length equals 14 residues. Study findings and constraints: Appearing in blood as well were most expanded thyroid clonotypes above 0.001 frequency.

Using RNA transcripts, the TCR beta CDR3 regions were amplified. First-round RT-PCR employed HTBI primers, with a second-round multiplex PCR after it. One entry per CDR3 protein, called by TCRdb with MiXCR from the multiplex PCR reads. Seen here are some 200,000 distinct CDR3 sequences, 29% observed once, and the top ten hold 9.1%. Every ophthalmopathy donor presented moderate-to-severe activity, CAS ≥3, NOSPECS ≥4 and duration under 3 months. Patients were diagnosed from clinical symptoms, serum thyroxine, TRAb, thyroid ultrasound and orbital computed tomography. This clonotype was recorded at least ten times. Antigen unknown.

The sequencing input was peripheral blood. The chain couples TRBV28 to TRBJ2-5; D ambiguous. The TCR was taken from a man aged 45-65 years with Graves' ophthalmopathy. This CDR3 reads CASTPQGLQETQYF. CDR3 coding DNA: TGTGCCAGCACCCCGCAAGGCCTCCAAGAGACCCAGTACTTC.